These 18 T cell receptor beta chains originate from one sample sequenced in a study of T cell responses to AZD1222 COVID-19 vaccine. Clones were read by immunoSEQ multiplex PCR, and TCRdb kept only the in-frame ones, dropping some. This sample has more than 85,000 clones, with 89% found just once. The source material was peripheral blood, sampled 28 days after the second AZD1222 dose. The receptors derive from an adult who received the AZD1222 COVID-19 vaccine.

The chain links TRBV2 to TRBJ1-3; D is uncertain. The CDR3 is 15 amino acids. Germline V gives CDR1 SNHLY, CDR2 FYNNEI. Trimming cost V 3 bases and J 0 bases, with 9 bases left between them. CDR3 in DNA: TGTGCCAGCAGTGAGAGGAGGGACTCTGGAAACACCATATATTTT. Its protein is CASSERRDSGNTIYF.

The chain links TRBV12-5 to TRBJ1-1; TRBD1 is a possible D gene (6 bases). Germline CDR1 and CDR2: LGHNT and FRNRAP. V was trimmed by 0 bases and J by 1 base, leaving 12 bases between them. The CDR3 is 16 amino acids. CDR3 region: CASGLVRGHKNTEAFF. As DNA, the CDR3 is TGTGCTAGTGGTTTGGTACGGGGGCACAAGAACACTGAAGCTTTCTTT.

V and J are TRBV7-2 and TRBJ2-3; D gene ambiguous. CDR1 SGHTA and CDR2 FQGNSA come from the germline V gene. With 4 bases removed from V and 6 bases from J, the gap between germline ends came to 11 bases. The CDR3 covers 13 residues. In nucleotides, the CDR3 is TGTGCCAGCAGCTCGGAGATTCTCGATACGCAGTATTTT. Translating it yields CASSSEILDTQYF. The variable domain in full, completed from reference TRBV7-2 and TRBJ2-3, reads GAGVSQSPSNKVTEKGKDVELRCDPISGHTALYWYRQSLGQGLEFLIYFQGNSAPDKSGLPSDRFSAERTGGSVSTLTIQRTQQEDSAVYLCASSSEILDTQYFGPGTRLTVL.

This clone was observed once. At one of its ends the junction is not consistent with the germline gene, which may arise from a read error. The rearrangement joins TRBV10-3 to TRBJ1-5; D is possibly TRBD1 (6 bases). Germline CDR1 and CDR2: ENHRY and SYGVKD. This CDR3 spans 14 amino acids. The CDR3 loop is CASSAGAYNQPQHF. CDR3 DNA sequence: TGTGCCAGCAGTGCGGGGGCATACAATCAGCCCCAGCATTTT.

The V and J genes are TRBV6-5 and TRBJ1-2, with a possible D match to TRBD1 (5 bases). Trimming stripped 6 bases from V and 4 bases from J, with 12 bases between. This CDR3 has 13 amino acids. The germline gives CDR1 MNHEY, CDR2 SVGAGI. CDR3 sequence reads: CASRPGVSYGYTF. CDR3 nucleotides: TGTGCCAGCAGGCCGGGGGTTTCCTATGGCTACACCTTC.

This chain uses TRBV29-1 with TRBJ1-1; the D is unclear. V shed 5 bases and J shed 3 bases, with 13 bases lying between them. Looked up from germline, CDR1 is SQVTM and CDR2 is ANQGSEA. The CDR3 spans 13 residues. The CDR3 protein is CSVRFDGHTEAFF. The CDR3 DNA reads TGCAGCGTTCGATTCGACGGACACACTGAAGCTTTCTTT.

The chain employs TRBV5-6 and TRBJ1-2; D gene unclear. Germline V CDR1 and CDR2: SGHDT, YYEEEE. The length of the CDR3 is 12 residues. V was shortened by 1 base and J by 4 bases, with 5 bases between the two germline ends. CDR3 loop: CASSLRVYGYTF. CDR3 bases: TGTGCCAGCAGCTTGAGAGTCTATGGCTACACCTTC.

V is TRBV6-1 and J is TRBJ1-2; 10 nucleotides align to TRBD1. CDR3 length: 15 residues. The V gene end was trimmed by 2 bases and the J gene end by 7 bases; junction bases not matched to a gene: 7. Germline values: CDR1 MNHNS, CDR2 SASEGT. The CDR3 DNA follows: TGTGCCAGCAGTGAAATGGGGACAGGGGCGACTGGCTACACCTTC. This sequence encodes CASSEMGTGATGYTF.

The chain is built from TRBV24-1 and TRBJ2-1; 8 bases are shared with TRBD2. Germline assignment: CDR1 KGHDR and CDR2 SFDVKD. With V trimmed by 1 base and J by 7 bases, 5 bases remained unmatched. This CDR3 has 15 residues. The CDR3 nucleotides are TGTGCCACCAGTGATTTTACTAGCGGACATAATGAGCAGTTCTTC. Translating it yields CATSDFTSGHNEQFF.

The gene calls are TRBV5-6 and TRBJ1-3; D gene ambiguous. The CDR3 loop spans 15 amino acids. Germline V lookup: CDR1 SGHDT, CDR2 YYEEEE. V was shortened by 2 bases and J by 0 bases, with 9 bases between the two germline ends. CDR3 amino acids: CASSFAGPSGNTIYF. The CDR3 DNA sequence: TGTGCCAGCAGCTTTGCCGGCCCCTCTGGAAACACCATATATTTT.

This clone was counted only a few times. The chain carries TRBV7-8 and TRBJ2-3, with D hard to call. Germline CDR1 SGHVS, CDR2 FQNEAQ. The CDR3 totals 16 residues. V was cut by 5 bases and J by 0 bases, with 15 bases left in between. The CDR3 DNA reads as TGTGCCAGCAGCCGCTGGGCATTTCGGAGCACAGATACGCAGTATTTT. Protein: CASSRWAFRSTDTQYF.

The gene calls are TRBV5-1 and TRBJ2-4; tentatively, D is TRBD1 (6 bases). The CDR3 has 13 amino acids. Trimming pared 4 bases from V and 9 bases from J, leaving 14 bases between. The germline gives CDR1 SGHRS, CDR2 YFSETQ. The CDR3 loop is CASSLLQGGIQYF. Here the CDR3 DNA reads TGCGCCAGCAGCCTATTGCAAGGGGGCATTCAGTACTTC.

The chain combines TRBV19 with TRBJ2-1, with D possibly matching TRBD2 (6 bases). The CDR3 extends over 15 amino acids. The V and J ends lost 5 bases and 4 bases respectively, with 15 bases between them. CDR1 is LNHDA and CDR2 is SQIVND in the germline V gene (reference sequence). The DNA of the CDR3 is TGTGCCAGTAGTCCCGGACCCGGAGGGTACAATGAGCAGTTCTTC. This encodes CASSPGPGGYNEQFF. Variable domain in full (rest from reference TRBV19 and TRBJ2-1): DGGITQSPKYLFRKEGQNVTLSCEQNLNHDAMYWYRQDPGQGLRLIYYSQIVNDFQKGDIAEGYSVSREKKESFPLTVTSAQKNPTAFYLCASSPGPGGYNEQFFGPGTRLTVL.

The chain couples TRBV2 to TRBJ2-1; TRBD2 agrees at 9 bases. Germline CDR1 is SNHLY and CDR2 is FYNNEI. The CDR3 loop spans 17 amino acids. The junction had 11 bases not matched to a gene; V was cut back by 7 bases and J by 1 base. The CDR3 protein is CASNDLDSGGSYNEQFF. The CDR3 DNA follows: TGTGCCAGCAACGACTTGGACAGCGGGGGGTCCTACAATGAGCAGTTCTTC.

This sequence joins TRBV3-1 (or the pseudogene TRBV3-2) and TRBJ1-5; D is possibly TRBD1 (5 bases). The V gene lost 0 bases and the J gene lost 4 bases, with 7 bases spanning the gap. Germline CDR1 reads LGHDT; CDR2 reads YNNKEL (reference sequence). This CDR3 contains 14 residues. This CDR3 is CASSQDRANQPQHF. Here the CDR3 DNA reads TGTGCCAGCAGCCAAGACAGGGCTAATCAGCCCCAGCATTTT.

The CDR3 DNA reads TGTGCCAGCTCACCCCCCGGTCAGGGAGGGGGCACTGAAGCTTTCTTT. It translates to CASSPPGQGGGTEAFF. The chain uses TRBV18 and TRBJ1-1; D possibly corresponds to TRBD1 (6 bases). Looked up from germline, CDR1 is KGHSH and CDR2 is LQKENI. V gave up 3 bases and J gave up 4 bases, with 18 bases separating them. This CDR3 region has 16 residues.

The chain is built from TRBV5-1 and TRBJ2-3; the D is unclear. The CDR3 contains 14 residues. The germline V and J ends were trimmed by 3 bases and 0 bases, with 8 bases remaining between them. Germline CDR1 SGHRS, CDR2 YFSETQ. In DNA, the CDR3 is TGCGCCAGCAGCTCCCTGCTGAGCACAGATACGCAGTATTTT. Its translation is CASSSLLSTDTQYF.

V and J are TRBV10-3 and TRBJ2-3; 9 bases are a match to TRBD1. The CDR3 is made up of 14 amino acids. The ends lost 6 bases at V and 4 bases at J; junction bases unmatched: 5. Germline values: CDR1 ENHRY, CDR2 SYGVKD. The CDR3 reads CAISQTGGADTQYF. In DNA form, the CDR3 reads TGTGCCATCAGCCAGACAGGGGGGGCAGATACGCAGTATTTT.